This is a list of T cell receptor beta chains from one sample in a study of blood T cell repertoires in COVID-19. This table comes from immunoSEQ multiplex PCR, and its TCRdb copy is limited to in-frame clones, with some not included. The sample contains about 170,000 clones, approximately 91% of which appear only once. Sequenced sample: peripheral blood. The receptors were gathered from a man between 18 and 35 years old with COVID-19, enrolled during active disease. Each CDR3 is given with its conserved first and last residue. Fields, in order: D gene, clone size, V gene, J gene, CDR3 protein, CDR3 DNA. The D gene is left open where the match is weak. Some rows have no size entry. The others give once, few or many, or a class for an expanded clone.

TRBD1	.	TRBV6-2/TRBV6-3	TRBJ2-7	CASSYSPDNLEDRERLNEQYF	TGTGCCAGCAGTTACTCCCCCGACAACCTCGAGGACAGGGAAAGGTTGAACGAGCAGTACTTC
TRBD2	.	TRBV7-3	TRBJ2-7	CASSVSGWGSYEQYF	TGTGCCAGCAGCGTTAGCGGGTGGGGTTCCTACGAGCAGTACTTC
TRBD1	.	TRBV19	TRBJ1-4	CASSGGGQDFNEKLLF	TGTGCCAGTAGCGGTGGGGGACAGGACTTTAATGAAAAACTGCTTTTT
.	.	TRBV9	TRBJ2-1	CASSSPRQAYNEQFF	TGTGCCAGCAGCTCCCCCCGGCAGGCGTACAATGAGCAGTTCTTC
.	.	TRBV5-1	TRBJ1-2	CASSLTRGGYTF	TGCGCCAGCAGCTTGACCAGGGGAGGCTACACCTTC
TRBD1	.	TRBV4-2	TRBJ1-6	CASSQDKGTEGNSPLHF	TGTGCCAGCAGCCAAGATAAAGGGACAGAGGGGAATTCACCCCTCCACTTT
TRBD1	.	TRBV10-1	TRBJ2-7	CASGPGQGVNSYEQYF	TGCGCCAGCGGACCGGGACAGGGGGTAAACTCCTACGAGCAGTACTTC
.	.	TRBV20-1	TRBJ1-2	CSASSPANYGYTF	TGCAGTGCTAGTTCGCCAGCTAACTATGGCTACACCTTC
TRBD1	.	TRBV12-5	TRBJ1-1	CASAGTGVREAFF	TGTGCTAGTGCCGGAACAGGGGTACGCGAAGCTTTCTTT
.	.	TRBV11-2	TRBJ1-1	CASSLGVTNTEAFF	TGTGCCAGCAGCTTGGGCGTGACGAACACTGAAGCTTTCTTT
.	.	TRBV30	TRBJ2-1	CAWGTNYNEQFF	TGTGCCTGGGGGACAAACTACAATGAGCAGTTCTTC
TRBD2	.	TRBV28	TRBJ2-2	CASSYGLAGVGELFF	TGTGCCAGCAGTTATGGACTAGCGGGGGTAGGGGAGCTGTTTTTT
TRBD1	.	TRBV6-1	TRBJ1-2	CASSEAPGQGEGYTF	TGTGCCAGCAGTGAAGCCCCGGGACAGGGGGAAGGCTACACCTTC
TRBD2	.	TRBV7-9	TRBJ2-1	CASSSGTSGRAGGNNEQFF	TGTGCCAGCAGCTCCGGGACTAGCGGGAGGGCCGGGGGGAACAATGAGCAGTTCTTC
TRBD2	.	TRBV6-5	TRBJ2-1	CASSRGGRGPAEQFF	TGTGCCAGCAGCCGAGGCGGGAGGGGGCCCGCTGAGCAGTTCTTC
.	.	TRBV28	TRBJ1-5	CASSLDSPNQPQHF	TGTGCCAGCAGCCTGGACAGCCCGAATCAGCCCCAGCATTTT
.	.	TRBV4-1	TRBJ2-7	CASSQEGRAYEQYF	TGCGCCAGCAGCCAAGAAGGCAGGGCCTACGAGCAGTACTTC
.	.	TRBV18	TRBJ2-7	CASSPTGNSEQYF	TGTGCCAGCTCACCGACAGGAAACTCCGAGCAGTACTTC
.	once	TRBV7-7	TRBJ2-2	CASSSSMNTGELFF	TGTGCTAGCAGCTCCAGTATGAACACCGGGGAGCTGTTTTTT
.	.	TRBV6-2/TRBV6-3	TRBJ1-1	CASSYPGQEAFF	TGTGCCAGCAGTTACCCCGGACAGGAAGCTTTCTTT
.	.	TRBV3-1/TRBV3-2	TRBJ2-2	CASSPTSGNTGELFF	TGTGCCAGCAGCCCCACATCGGGGAACACCGGGGAGCTGTTTTTT
.	.	TRBV4-1	TRBJ2-4	CASSRRLEGIQYF	TGCGCCAGCAGCCGAAGACTAGAGGGCATTCAGTACTTC
.	.	TRBV29-1	TRBJ2-6	CSVIDRSGANVLTF	TGCAGCGTTATAGACAGGTCTGGGGCCAACGTCCTGACTTTC
.	.	TRBV30	TRBJ1-5	CAWASGYVQPQHF	TGTGCCTGGGCTTCAGGGTATGTCCAGCCCCAGCATTTT
TRBD2	.	TRBV28	TRBJ2-1	CASSLLTSGSYNEQFF	TGTGCCAGCAGTTTATTAACTAGCGGCTCCTACAATGAGCAGTTCTTC
.	.	TRBV28	TRBJ1-1	CASSLTGRGTEAFF	TGTGCCAGCAGTTTAACGGGGAGAGGGACTGAAGCTTTCTTT
TRBD2	.	TRBV6-5	TRBJ2-7	CATSFRREPSYEQYF	TGTGCCACCTCGTTTCGGCGGGAGCCCTCCTACGAGCAGTACTTC
.	once	TRBV28	TRBJ1-5	CASSGLRGLNQPQHF	TGTGCCAGCAGTGGGCTCAGGGGCCTGAATCAGCCCCAGCATTTT
TRBD1	.	TRBV27	TRBJ1-5	CASSARQGPNQPQHF	TGTGCCAGCAGTGCCAGACAGGGACCCAATCAGCCCCAGCATTTT
TRBD1	once	TRBV28	TRBJ2-7	CASSRDRDFYEQYF	TGTGCCAGCAGTCGGGACAGGGATTTCTACGAGCAGTACTTC
TRBD1	.	TRBV2	TRBJ1-1	CARPPGQGLVPEAFF	TGTGCCAGACCCCCGGGACAGGGTTTGGTCCCTGAAGCTTTCTTT
.	once	TRBV3-1/TRBV3-2	TRBJ2-4	CASSRREAKNIQYF	TGTGCCAGCAGTCGGAGAGAAGCCAAAAACATTCAGTACTTC
.	.	TRBV28	TRBJ2-7	CASSFFRAHEQYF	TGTGCCAGCAGTTTCTTCAGGGCCCACGAGCAGTACTTC
.	once	TRBV19	TRBJ1-5	CASSIGVGLGGNQPQHF	TGTGCCAGTAGTATTGGGGTCGGGCTCGGGGGCAATCAGCCCCAGCATTTT
.	.	TRBV9	TRBJ1-2	CASSVGQNYGYTF	TGTGCCAGCAGCGTAGGGCAGAACTATGGCTACACCTTC
.	.	TRBV4-1	TRBJ1-5	CASSQATGQPQHF	TGCGCCAGCAGCCAAGCTACGGGGCAGCCCCAGCATTTT
.	.	TRBV11-2	TRBJ2-7	CASSLRGRGEQYF	TGTGCCAGCAGCTTGCGGGGGCGCGGCGAGCAGTACTTC
.	.	TRBV12-3/TRBV12-4	TRBJ1-5	CASSIGDQPQHF	TGTGCCAGCAGCATAGGGGATCAGCCCCAGCATTTT
TRBD1	.	TRBV28	TRBJ2-7	CASSGGTGFFNEQYF	TGTGCCAGCAGTGGGGGGACAGGGTTTTTCAACGAGCAGTACTTC
TRBD2	.	TRBV9	TRBJ2-3	CASSTGLADTDTQYF	TGTGCCAGCAGCACGGGACTAGCGGACACAGATACGCAGTATTTT
TRBD2	.	TRBV6-2/TRBV6-3	TRBJ2-3	CASSYSDGGFGHDTQYF	TGTGCCAGCAGTTACTCGGACGGGGGGTTCGGTCATGATACGCAGTATTTT
TRBD1	once	TRBV7-2	TRBJ1-3	CASSPDRGHGNTIYF	TGTGCCAGCAGCCCGGACAGGGGGCATGGAAACACCATATATTTT
.	.	TRBV7-8	TRBJ1-5	CASSHGGGTVLNQPQHF	TGTGCCAGCAGCCACGGAGGTGGCACAGTACTCAATCAGCCCCAGCATTTT
.	.	TRBV10-3	TRBJ2-7	CAISVKTRDGSYEQYF	TGTGCCATCAGTGTCAAAACCAGGGATGGGTCCTACGAGCAGTACTTC